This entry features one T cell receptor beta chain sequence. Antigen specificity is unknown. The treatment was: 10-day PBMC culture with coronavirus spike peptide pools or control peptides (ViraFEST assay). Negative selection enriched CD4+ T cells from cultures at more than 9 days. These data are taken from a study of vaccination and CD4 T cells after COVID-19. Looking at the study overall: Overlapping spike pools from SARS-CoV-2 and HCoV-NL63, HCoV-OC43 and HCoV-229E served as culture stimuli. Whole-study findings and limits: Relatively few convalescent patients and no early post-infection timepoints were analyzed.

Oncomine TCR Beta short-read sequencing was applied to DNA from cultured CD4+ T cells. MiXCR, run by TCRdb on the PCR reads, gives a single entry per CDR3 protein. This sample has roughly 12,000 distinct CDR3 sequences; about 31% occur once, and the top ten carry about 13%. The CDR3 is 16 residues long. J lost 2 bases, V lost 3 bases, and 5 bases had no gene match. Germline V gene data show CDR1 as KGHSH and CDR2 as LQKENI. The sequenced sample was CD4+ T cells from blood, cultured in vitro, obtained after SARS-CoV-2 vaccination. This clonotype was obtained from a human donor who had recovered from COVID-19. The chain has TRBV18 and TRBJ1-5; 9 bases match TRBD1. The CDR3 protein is CASSPGTGFGNQPQHF. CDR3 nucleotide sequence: TGTGCCAGCTCACCCGGGACAGGGTTCGGCAATCAGCCCCAGCATTTT.